The 16 T cell receptor beta chains presented below share a single source sample, sequenced in a study of T cells expressing NK-cell markers. TCRdb reprocessed the 5' RACE reads and reports one entry per CDR3 protein, with no DNA. The sample has around 380,000 distinct CDR3 sequences, and its top ten clones hold around a tenth. The sample taken for sequencing was blood T cells: a sorted CD56 or NKG2C T cell subset, CD4+ or CD8+ T cells, or bulk PBMC T cells (not recorded which). All receptors derive from a woman between 50 and 59 years old in good health.

V and J are TRBV27 and TRBJ2-3. The CDR3 consists of 15 residues. Germline V CDR1 and CDR2: MNHEY, SMNVEV (reference sequence). The CDR3 spells CASSLVLPSTDTQYF.

The V call is TRBV4-1, the J call TRBJ2-3; TCRdb outputs TRBD2, but without DNA this stays unchecked. CDR1 and CDR2 (germline): MGHRA, YSYEKL. The CDR3 runs 12 residues. CDR3 protein: CASSSPGPTQYF.

This chain joins TRBV29-1 and TRBJ2-3; TCRdb's D call of TRBD2 is untestable without DNA. Germline V gene data show CDR1 as SQVTM and CDR2 as ANQGSEA. This CDR3 comprises 15 residues. CDR3 region: CSVEGVLAGEDTQYF.

The chain is built from TRBV4-1 and TRBJ2-7; TCRdb's D call of TRBD2 is untestable without DNA. Per germline, CDR1 MGHRA and CDR2 YSYEKL. There are 18 residues in the CDR3. CDR3 in amino acids: CASSQDPAGGAGSYEQYF.

The chain joins TRBV5-4 to TRBJ2-1; TCRdb outputs TRBD2, but without DNA this stays unchecked. This CDR3 region has 15 residues. Germline assignment: CDR1 SGHNT and CDR2 YYREEE (reference sequence). This chain's CDR3 is CASSSPTSRTIEQFF.

The chain links TRBV6-6 to TRBJ2-2; no DNA is available, so the TRBD1 call from TCRdb remains unchecked. Germline-derived CDR1 and CDR2 are MNHNY and SVGAGI (reference sequence). This CDR3 contains 17 residues. The chain's CDR3 is CASRTTPDRRNTGELFF.

The chain links TRBV15 to TRBJ1-2; TCRdb gives TRBD1 as the D gene, but with no DNA this cannot be confirmed. The length of the CDR3 is 15 residues. Per the germline V gene, CDR1 is LNHNV and CDR2 is YYDKDF (reference sequence). The CDR3 reads CATSRDRGTGYGYTF.

The V and J genes are TRBV12-3 or TRBV12-4 and TRBJ1-6. The CDR3 is made up of 15 amino acids. The chain's CDR3 is CASRPLRANNSPLHF.

The chain uses TRBV6-5 and TRBJ2-7. CDR1 and CDR2 (germline): MNHEY, SVGAGI. There are 14 residues in the CDR3. CDR3 amino acids: CASSYMAGSYEQYF.

The chain couples TRBV20-1 to TRBJ1-1; lacking DNA, the TRBD1 call made by TCRdb goes unchecked. This CDR3 has 12 residues. The germline V gene encodes CDR1 DFQATT and CDR2 SNEGSKA (reference sequence). The CDR3 is CSAGGQSHEAFF.

The chain links TRBV5-6 to TRBJ2-3. Germline V gene lookup returns CDR1 SGHDT and CDR2 YYEEEE. There are 13 residues in the CDR3. CDR3 sequence reads: CASSFISSDTQYF.

The rearrangement joins TRBV11-2 to TRBJ2-2; the D call from TCRdb, TRBD1, cannot be confirmed without DNA. CDR1 is SGHAT, CDR2 FQNNGV, per germline. The CDR3 is made up of 16 amino acids. The CDR3 spells CASSLGTGLSPGELFF.

The V and J genes are TRBV10-1 and TRBJ2-7; TCRdb selects TRBD1, and the lack of DNA leaves this call unchecked. The CDR3 contains 14 residues. The germline gives CDR1 WNHNN, CDR2 SYGVQD (reference sequence). This CDR3 reads CASSEGGADREQYF.

The chain couples TRBV6-1 to TRBJ2-4. Germline CDR1 reads MNHNS; CDR2 reads SASEGT. This CDR3 spans 14 amino acids. The chain's CDR3 is CASSGGQKGNIQYF.

The J gene is TRBJ2-3, the V gene TRBV27; checking the TCRdb D call of TRBD1 is not possible without DNA. Germline V CDR1 and CDR2: MNHEY, SMNVEV (reference sequence). The CDR3 covers 17 residues. The chain's CDR3 is CASRPLGSPAGEDTQYF.

The gene calls are TRBV7-2 and TRBJ2-3; TCRdb outputs TRBD2, but without DNA this stays unchecked. The length of the CDR3 is 15 residues. Looked up from germline, CDR1 is SGHTA and CDR2 is FQGNSA. CDR3 region: CASSPAGGPLDTQYF. Variable domain in full (rest from reference TRBV7-2 and TRBJ2-3): GAGVSQSPSNKVTEKGKDVELRCDPISGHTALYWYRQSLGQGLEFLIYFQGNSAPDKSGLPSDRFSAERTGGSVSTLTIQRTQQEDSAVYLCASSPAGGPLDTQYFGPGTRLTVL.